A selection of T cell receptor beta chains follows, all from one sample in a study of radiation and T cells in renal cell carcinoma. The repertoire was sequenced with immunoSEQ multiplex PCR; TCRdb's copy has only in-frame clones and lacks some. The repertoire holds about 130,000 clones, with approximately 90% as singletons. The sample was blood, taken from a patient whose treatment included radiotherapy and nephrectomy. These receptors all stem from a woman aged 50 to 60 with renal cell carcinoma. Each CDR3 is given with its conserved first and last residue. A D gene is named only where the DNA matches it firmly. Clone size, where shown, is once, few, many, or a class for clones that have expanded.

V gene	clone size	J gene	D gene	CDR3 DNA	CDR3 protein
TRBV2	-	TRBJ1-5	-	TGTGCCAGCAGTGAGCTGGCAGGGATTAGCAATCAGCCCCAGCATTTT	CASSELAGISNQPQHF
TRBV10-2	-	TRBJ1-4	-	TGCGCCAGCAACTCAGGGACCGGGAGTGAAAAACTGTTTTTT	CASNSGTGSEKLFF
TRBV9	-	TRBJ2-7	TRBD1	TGTGCCAGCAGCGTAGCCCCGGGACAGGGGTCCTACGAGCAGTACTTC	CASSVAPGQGSYEQYF
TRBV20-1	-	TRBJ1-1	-	TGCAGTGCCATAGAAGTGGGTGAAGCTTTCTTT	CSAIEVGEAFF
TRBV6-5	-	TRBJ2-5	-	TGTGCCAGCAGTTACCGGGAGACCCAGTACTTC	CASSYRETQYF
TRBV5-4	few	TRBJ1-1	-	TGTGCCAGCAGCTCGCTTTATGAAGCTTTCTTT	CASSSLYEAFF
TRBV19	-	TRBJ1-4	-	TGTGCCAGTAGTTCCCTAGGGAGCGGGGAAAAACTGTTTTTT	CASSSLGSGEKLFF
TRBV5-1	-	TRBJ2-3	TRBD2	TGCGCCAGCAGCTGGGGACTAGCGGTAACTAGCACAGATACGCAGTATTTT	CASSWGLAVTSTDTQYF
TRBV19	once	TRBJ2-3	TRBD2	TGTGCCAGTAGTACGACTAGCGGGGCCACAGATACGCAGTATTTT	CASSTTSGATDTQYF
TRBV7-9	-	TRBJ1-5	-	TGTGCCAGCAGCTTTGCAAGTAGCAATCAGCCCCAGCATTTT	CASSFASSNQPQHF
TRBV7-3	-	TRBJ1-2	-	TGTGCCAGCAGCTTCCTTGGCAGGGATGGCTACACCTTC	CASSFLGRDGYTF
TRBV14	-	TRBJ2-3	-	TGTGCCAGCACCTCGGACAGATTCACAGATACGCAGTATTTT	CASTSDRFTDTQYF
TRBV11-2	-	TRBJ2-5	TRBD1	TGTGCCAGCAGCGGAAGACAGGGGAAGAATCAAGAGACCCAGTACTTC	CASSGRQGKNQETQYF
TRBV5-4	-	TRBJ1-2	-	TGTGCCAGCAGCACGCCCGACTTACAGGGAGCTGGCACCTTC	CASSTPDLQGAGTF
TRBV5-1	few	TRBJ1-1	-	TGCGCCAGCAGCTTGGAGGGGCCCCCGGACACTGAAGCTTTCTTT	CASSLEGPPDTEAFF
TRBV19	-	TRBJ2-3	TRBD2	TGTGCCAGTATGGCGGGGGGGCGAACAGATACGCAGTATTTT	CASMAGGRTDTQYF
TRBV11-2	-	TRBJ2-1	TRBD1	TGTGCCAGCAGCGCGCGACAGGGGTTCAATGAGCAGTTCTTC	CASSARQGFNEQFF
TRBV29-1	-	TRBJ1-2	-	TGCAGCGTGACTGAAGGGGCAAACTATGGCTACACCTTC	CSVTEGANYGYTF
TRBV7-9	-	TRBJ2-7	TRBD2	TGTGCCAGCAGCCGACAGGCGGGGGGGGAGCAGTACTTC	CASSRQAGGEQYF
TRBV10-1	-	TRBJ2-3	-	TGCGCCAGCAGTGAGTACGCGACCCTAGAGTGCACAGATACGCAGTATTTT	CASSEYATLECTDTQYF
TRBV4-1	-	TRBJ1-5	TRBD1	TGCGCCAGCAGCCAAATCACAGGGGAGGGTCAGCCCCAGCATTTT	CASSQITGEGQPQHF
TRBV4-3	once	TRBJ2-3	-	TGCGCCAGCAGCCACACCGGGTCAGGCCTAGTGGGGCCAGATACGCAGTATTTT	CASSHTGSGLVGPDTQYF
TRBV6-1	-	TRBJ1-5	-	TGTGCCAGCAGTGAAGCGACAGTCAATCAGCCCCAGCATTTT	CASSEATVNQPQHF
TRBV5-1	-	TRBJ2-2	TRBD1	TGCGCCAGCAGCTGGCGGACAGGGGCCACCGGGGAGCTGTTTTTT	CASSWRTGATGELFF
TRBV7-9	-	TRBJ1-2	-	TGTGCCAGCAGCCACTCAGGGAGTTACGGCTACACCTTC	CASSHSGSYGYTF
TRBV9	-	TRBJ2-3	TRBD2	TGTGCCAGCAGCGTAGGTAGCGGGAACTCAGATACGCAGTATTTT	CASSVGSGNSDTQYF
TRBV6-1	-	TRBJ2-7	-	TGTGCCAGCAGTGAACCCCGACTAGAAGGGGACCACGAGCAGTACTTC	CASSEPRLEGDHEQYF
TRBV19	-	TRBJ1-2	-	TGTGCCAGTAGTATTGGCGGGGGCTATGGCTACACCTTC	CASSIGGGYGYTF
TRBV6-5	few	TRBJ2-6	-	TGTGCCAGCAGTCGGACCCCCTCTGGGGCCAACGTCCTGACTTTC	CASSRTPSGANVLTF
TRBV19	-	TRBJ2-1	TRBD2	TGTGCCAGTAGTACCACACTAGCGGGGGGTGGGTACAATGAGCAGTTCTTC	CASSTTLAGGGYNEQFF
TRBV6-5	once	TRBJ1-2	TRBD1	TGTGCCAGCAGTTACGATTCCTTCAGGGGGCTGGGCGGCTACACCTTC	CASSYDSFRGLGGYTF
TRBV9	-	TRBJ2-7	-	TGTGCCAGCAGCGTAGGGGCAGCCCCCTACGAGCAGTACTTC	CASSVGAAPYEQYF
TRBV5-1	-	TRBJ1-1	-	TGCGCCAGCAGCACGACAGGGAACACTGAAGCTTTCTTT	CASSTTGNTEAFF
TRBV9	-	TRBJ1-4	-	TGTGCCAGCAGCGCCCACCGGGGGGATGAGGAAAAACTGTTTTTT	CASSAHRGDEEKLFF
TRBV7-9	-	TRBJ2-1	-	TGTGCCAGCAGCCCTTCCGGGATAGCGGAGTTCTTC	CASSPSGIAEFF
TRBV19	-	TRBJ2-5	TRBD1	TGTGCCAGTAGTCCTACGGACAGGGGAAAGACCCAGTACTTC	CASSPTDRGKTQYF
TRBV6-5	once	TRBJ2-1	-	TGTGCCAGCAGTTACTCCAATTCGGCGGGCCAGGGGAAGCAGTTCTTC	CASSYSNSAGQGKQFF
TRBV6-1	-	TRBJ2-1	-	TGTGCCAGCAGTGAGAGGGGGGGTCACTACAATGAGCAGTTCTTC	CASSERGGHYNEQFF
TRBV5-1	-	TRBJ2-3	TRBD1	TGCGCCAGCAGCCCGGGACAGGGGACAGATACGCAGTATTTT	CASSPGQGTDTQYF
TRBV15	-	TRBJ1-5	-	TGTGCCACCAGCAGGTTAAGGGACTCTAATCAGCCCCAGCATTTT	CATSRLRDSNQPQHF
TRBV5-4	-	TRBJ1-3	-	TGTGCCAGCAGCTTTGGAGGTTCGGGTGGAAACACCATATATTTT	CASSFGGSGGNTIYF
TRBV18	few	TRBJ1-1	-	TGTGCCAGCTCGCCAGACAGACTGAACACTGAAGCTTTCTTT	CASSPDRLNTEAFF
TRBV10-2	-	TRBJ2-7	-	TGCGCCAGCAGTGAGTGGGGACGTAACTACGAGCAGTACTTC	CASSEWGRNYEQYF
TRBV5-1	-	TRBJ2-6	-	TGCGCCAGCCGGGACACCTTCTCTGGGGCCAACGTCCTGACTTTC	CASRDTFSGANVLTF
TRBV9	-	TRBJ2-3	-	TGTGCCAGCAGCGTAGACGGGTTCGTTATCACAGATACGCAGTATTTT	CASSVDGFVITDTQYF
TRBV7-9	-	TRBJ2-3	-	TGTGCCAGCAGCTTAATAGTCCAGGAACCTAGCACAGATACGCAGTATTTT	CASSLIVQEPSTDTQYF
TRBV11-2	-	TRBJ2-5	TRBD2	TGTGCCAGCAGCTCAGTCCATCTAGCGGGCCAAGAGACCCAGTACTTC	CASSSVHLAGQETQYF
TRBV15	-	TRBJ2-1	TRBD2	TGTGCCACCAGCAGAGGTCCCAGCGGGGGGGACAATGAGCAGTTCTTC	CATSRGPSGGDNEQFF
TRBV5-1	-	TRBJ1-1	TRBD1	TGCGCCAGCAGTCCCGGGACAGGGGGCACTGAAGCTTTCTTT	CASSPGTGGTEAFF
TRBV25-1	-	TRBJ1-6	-	TGTGCCAGCAGCCCCCGTCCGTCAGGAGTGGGGTATAATTCACCCCTCCACTTT	CASSPRPSGVGYNSPLHF
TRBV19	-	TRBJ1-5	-	TGTGCCAGTAGTATCTTGTCCGGGGATGGCAATCAGCCCCAGCATTTT	CASSILSGDGNQPQHF